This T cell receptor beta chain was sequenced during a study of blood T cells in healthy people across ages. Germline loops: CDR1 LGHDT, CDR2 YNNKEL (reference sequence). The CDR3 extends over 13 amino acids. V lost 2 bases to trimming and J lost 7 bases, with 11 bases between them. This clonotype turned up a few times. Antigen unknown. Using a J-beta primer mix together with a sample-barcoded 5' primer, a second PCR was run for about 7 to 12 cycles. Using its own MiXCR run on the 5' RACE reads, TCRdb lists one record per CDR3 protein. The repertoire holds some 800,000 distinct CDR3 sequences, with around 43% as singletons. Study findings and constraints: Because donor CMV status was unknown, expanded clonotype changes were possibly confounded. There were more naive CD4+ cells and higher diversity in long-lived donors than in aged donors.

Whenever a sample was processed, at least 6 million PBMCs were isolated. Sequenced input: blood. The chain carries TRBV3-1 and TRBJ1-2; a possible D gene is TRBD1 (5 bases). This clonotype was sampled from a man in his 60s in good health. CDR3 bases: TGTGCCAGCAGCCAAACAGGTGTTGGTGGCTACACCTTC. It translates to CASSQTGVGGYTF.